The 18 T cell receptor beta chains below all came from one sample that was sequenced in a study of cytomegalovirus exposure and HLA in healthy donors. PCR used 60 Vbeta primers and 13 Jbeta primers. Using immunoSEQ multiplex PCR, the repertoire was profiled, and TCRdb retains in-frame clones only, with some absent. Of about 200,000 clones in the sample, 70% to 80% were seen once. The sample comprised PBMCs. The source is a man between 25 and 39 years old in good health and CMV-seronegative.

The chain joins TRBV6-5 to TRBJ2-7; possible D gene TRBD2, 5 bases. The CDR3 totals 16 residues. Looked up from germline, CDR1 is MNHEY and CDR2 is SVGAGI. Trimming cost V 2 bases and J 0 bases, with 14 bases left between them. In nucleotides, the CDR3 is TGTGCCAGCAGTTACAGCTTAGCGACAAGCTCCTACGAGCAGTACTTC. It specifies CASSYSLATSSYEQYF.

To note about this clone: This sample also contains other DNA sequences that code for the same CDR3. This rearrangement joins TRBV29-1 to TRBJ2-7; D remains unclear. Germline V gives CDR1 SQVTM, CDR2 ANQGSEA. The length of the CDR3 is 13 residues. The V end lost 7 bases, the J end lost 3 bases, and 16 bases lay between the germline ends. The CDR3 DNA reads as TGCAGCGCTTCTGGTGACATTCTCTACGAGCAGTACTTC. It yields the protein CSASGDILYEQYF.

The V and J genes are TRBV5-1 and TRBJ2-6, with TRBD1 matching 9 bases. J lost 0 bases, V lost 0 bases, and 13 bases had no gene match. The V gene's germline CDR1 is SGHRS and CDR2 YFSETQ. The CDR3 runs to 21 residues. The CDR3 DNA reads as TGCGCCAGCAGCTTGGGCTATCCGGGACAGGGTTTGAGCTCTGGGGCCAACGTCCTGACTTTC. Amino acids: CASSLGYPGQGLSSGANVLTF.

The gene calls are TRBV30 and TRBJ2-7, with TRBD2 as a possible D gene (5 bases). V was pared by 5 bases and J by 4 bases, with 18 bases between. Looked up from germline, CDR1 is GTSNPN and CDR2 is SVGIG (reference sequence). CDR3 length: 14 amino acids. The CDR3 nucleotides are TGTGCCTGGGGATGGGAGCCACGTCCTTACGAGCAGTACTTC. It encodes CAWGWEPRPYEQYF.

This chain joins TRBV7-3 and TRBJ2-3; tentatively, D is TRBD2 (5 bases). The germline CDR1 and CDR2 sequences are SGHTA and FQGTGA. Trimming left V 3 bases short and J 1 base short, with 8 bases between. The CDR3 loop spans 14 amino acids. Written as DNA, the CDR3 is TGTGCCAGCAGCTTCCGGCGGGGCACAGATACGCAGTATTTT. Translating it yields CASSFRRGTDTQYF.

The V gene is TRBV30, the J gene TRBJ2-1; no clear D. The CDR3 loop spans 12 amino acids. Germline V gene sequence: CDR1 GTSNPN, CDR2 SVGIG (reference sequence). The V end was cut by 0 bases, the J end by 8 bases, with 8 bases between. CDR3 DNA: TGTGCCTGGAGTGTCACGCGGTATGAGCAGTTCTTC. Translated, it gives CAWSVTRYEQFF. The entire variable domain, with the rest obtained from reference TRBV30 and TRBJ2-1, is as follows: SQTIHQWPATLVQPVGSPLSLECTVEGTSNPNLYWYRQAAGRGLQLLFYSVGIGQISSEVPQNLSASRPQDRQFILSSKKLLLSDSGFYLCAWSVTRYEQFFGPGTRLTVL.

The chain carries TRBV7-2 and TRBJ2-7, with D perhaps TRBD2 (6 bases). The germline V gene encodes CDR1 SGHTA and CDR2 FQGNSA. V dropped 10 bases and J dropped 3 bases, with 16 bases sitting between them. This CDR3 is 13 amino acids long. CDR3 sequence reads: CATPMRGDYEQYF. CDR3 sequence (DNA): TGTGCCACCCCCATGCGGGGTGACTACGAGCAGTACTTC.

This chain joins TRBV6-5 and TRBJ1-2; a possible D gene is TRBD1 (5 bases). This CDR3 has 14 residues. V was shortened by 6 bases and J by 2 bases, with 13 bases between the two germline ends. Germline loops: CDR1 MNHEY, CDR2 SVGAGI. The chain's CDR3 is CASRMGLMNYGYTF. CDR3 coding DNA: TGTGCCAGCAGGATGGGACTGATGAACTATGGCTACACCTTC.

The chain recombines TRBV7-9 with TRBJ2-7; D ambiguous. V was cut by 4 bases and J by 2 bases, with 9 bases left in between. The V gene's germline CDR1 is SEHNR and CDR2 FQNEAQ (reference sequence). The CDR3 spans 13 residues. The CDR3 DNA follows: TGTGCCAGCAGCTCCCCTACCCCCTACGAGCAGTACTTC. This gives the protein CASSSPTPYEQYF.

V and J are TRBV18 and TRBJ1-1; D is ambiguous. CDR3 size: 12 residues. Germline CDR1 is KGHSH and CDR2 is LQKENI. V lost 1 base to trimming and J lost 7 bases, with 7 bases between them. The CDR3 region has the DNA TGTGCCAGCTCACCACTAGGACTTGAAGCTTTCTTT. Protein: CASSPLGLEAFF.

The chain joins TRBV25-1 to TRBJ2-2; 9 bases align to TRBD1. Losses at the gene ends were 4 bases for V and 6 bases for J; bases not matched to a gene: 3. From germline, CDR1 is MGHDK and CDR2 SYGVNS. The CDR3 loop spans 14 amino acids. The CDR3 bases are TGTGCCAGCAGTGTAGGGACAGGGTCCGGGGAGCTGTTTTTT. It specifies CASSVGTGSGELFF.

This clone has just one count. The chain employs TRBV6-4 and TRBJ2-2, with 8 positions matching TRBD1. The CDR3 runs 17 residues. Germline CDR1 reads MRHNA; CDR2 reads SNTAGT. Trimming at V came to 0 bases and at J to 6 bases, leaving 9 bases not matched to a gene. CDR3 sequence (DNA): TGTGCCAGCAGTGACTCGGCAGGGGGCTTTAATGCCGGGGAGCTGTTTTTT. It specifies CASSDSAGGFNAGELFF.

This clone has more than one count but fewer than ten. The chain links TRBV28 to TRBJ1-1; 7 bases map to TRBD1. This CDR3 region has 15 residues. From germline, CDR1 is MDHEN and CDR2 SYDVKM. J was trimmed by 0 bases and V by 5 bases; bases with no gene match: 6. CDR3 nucleotide sequence: TGTGCCAGCAGTCCAATCGGGACAGTGAACACTGAAGCTTTCTTT. This translates into CASSPIGTVNTEAFF.

V usage is TRBV6-5 and J usage is TRBJ2-1, with TRBD2 identical over 16 bases. Germline V CDR1 and CDR2: MNHEY, SVGAGI. The V segment lost 5 bases and the J segment 15 bases; nucleotides outside the gene matches: 7. The CDR3 covers 14 residues. The CDR3 region is CASSPSGLAGGAFF. As DNA, the CDR3 is TGTGCCAGCAGTCCGTCGGGACTAGCGGGAGGGGCGTTCTTC.

This clone has just one count. The chain couples TRBV27 to TRBJ1-1, with D possibly TRBD1 on 5 matching bases. V lost 3 bases to trimming and J lost 1 base, with 9 bases between them. CDR1 is MNHEY and CDR2 is SMNVEV in the germline V gene (reference sequence). CDR3 size: 14 residues. The DNA for the CDR3 is TGTGCCAGCAGTTTGGGGGGACCGAACACTGAAGCTTTCTTT. Translated, it gives CASSLGGPNTEAFF.

This rearrangement joins TRBV1 to TRBJ2-7; no DNA check was done on the table's D call, TRBD1. TRBV1 is assigned pseudogene status. The CDR3 contains 15 residues. Here the CDR3 DNA reads TGCACCAGCCAAATCCCGGGACAGGGATCCTACGAGCAGTACTTC. It specifies CTSQIPGQGSYEQYF.

The rearrangement joins TRBV7-9 to TRBJ2-7; a weak D match, TRBD1 (6 bases). This CDR3 region has 14 residues. The V and J ends lost 1 base and 2 bases respectively, with 9 bases between them. CDR1 and CDR2 from the germline V gene are SEHNR and FQNEAQ (reference sequence). The DNA of the CDR3 is TGTGCCAGCAGCTTAGAGGACAGTCCCTACGAGCAGTACTTC. Its translation is CASSLEDSPYEQYF.

This clone turned up a few times. This chain connects TRBV6-5 to TRBJ1-6, with 8 bases lining up with TRBD1. V lost 0 bases and J lost 10; bases outside the gene matches: 5. The CDR3 extends over 15 amino acids. Germline-derived CDR1 and CDR2 are MNHEY and SVGAGI. In DNA, the CDR3 is TGTGCCAGCAGTTACTCTCAGGGGGCAGGATCACCCCTCCACTTT. As protein: CASSYSQGAGSPLHF.